A selection of T cell receptor beta chains follows, all from one sample in a study of vaccination effects on CD4 cells after COVID-19. Profiling relied on immunoSEQ multiplex PCR, and the TCRdb table lists in-frame clones only, not all of them. The table has more than 20,000 clones, 60% to 80% seen once; the top ten hold 5.5% to 6.5%. The antigens of these receptors remain unknown. Sequences were derived from CD4+ T cells from PBMCs cultured with SARS-CoV-2 spike peptides, sampled after COVID-19 vaccination. The receptors come from a human donor who received a COVID-19 vaccine. Some clones in this sample may be carry-over from other donors' samples. The CDR3 runs from the conserved cysteine through the conserved F or W. The D gene is left open where the match is weak. Only part of the rows carry a size: once, few, many, or a class if the clone is expanded.

J gene	clone size	D gene	V gene	CDR3 DNA	CDR3 protein
TRBJ2-2	-	TRBD1	TRBV7-2	TGTGCCAGCAGCTTTTGGAGACAGGGGATGGGCACCGGGGAGCTGTTTTTT	CASSFWRQGMGTGELFF
TRBJ2-2	-	-	TRBV18	TGTGCCAGCTCACCACTAATTAGTGAGAACACCGGGGAGCTGTTTTTT	CASSPLISENTGELFF
TRBJ2-1	medium-sized	-	TRBV5-4	TGTGCCAGCAGCCCCGGGACGGCCCCCCATGAGCAGTTCTTC	CASSPGTAPHEQFF
TRBJ1-1	once	-	TRBV6-5	TGTGCCAGCAGCCCCCGGACCCTGAACACTGAAGCTTTCTTT	CASSPRTLNTEAFF
TRBJ1-2	once	-	TRBV6-6	TGTGCCAGCAGTTTAGGAGGGAACTATGGCTACACCTTC	CASSLGGNYGYTF
TRBJ1-2	-	-	TRBV3-1/TRBV3-2	TGTGCCAGCAGCCAAGTCCCGGACGGCGGCTACACCTTC	CASSQVPDGGYTF
TRBJ1-4	-	-	TRBV6-6	TGTGCCAGCAAGAGAGACGGTACAACTAATGAAAAACTGTTTTTT	CASKRDGTTNEKLFF
TRBJ1-1	once	-	TRBV19	TGTGCCAGTAGTATAGTCTTAAACACTGAAGCTTTCTTT	CASSIVLNTEAFF
TRBJ1-5	-	-	TRBV7-2	TGTGCCAGCAGCTTCGCAAGCAATCAGCCCCAGCATTTT	CASSFASNQPQHF
TRBJ2-3	-	-	TRBV14	TGTGCCAGCAGCCAAGGTTTAGGGAGCCTCGCAGATACGCAGTATTTT	CASSQGLGSLADTQYF
TRBJ1-1	-	-	TRBV5-4	TGTGCCAGCAGCTACCTACCGGGAGGCACTGAAGCTTTCTTT	CASSYLPGGTEAFF
TRBJ1-1	-	TRBD1	TRBV24-1	TGTGCCACCAGCTCAGGGGGTGTCACTGAAGCTTTCTTT	CATSSGGVTEAFF
TRBJ2-1	few	TRBD1	TRBV24-1	TGTGCCACCAGTGACCCCGGGACAGGGTTTGATAATGAGCAGTTCTTC	CATSDPGTGFDNEQFF
TRBJ2-7	-	-	TRBV10-3	TGTGCCATCAGTGAGTCAAGGTACGAGCAGTACTTC	CAISESRYEQYF
TRBJ2-2	-	-	TRBV6-5	TGTGCCAGCAGTTACAATGAGGGGTCGAACACCGGGGAGCTGTTTTTT	CASSYNEGSNTGELFF
TRBJ2-5	-	-	TRBV10-3	TGTGCCATCAGTGGGGGTTCTTGGGAGACCCAGTACTTC	CAISGGSWETQYF
TRBJ2-3	-	-	TRBV9	TGTGCCAGCAGCAAAGCTCCCCAAGCCCCTAGCACAGATACGCAGTATTTT	CASSKAPQAPSTDTQYF
TRBJ1-2	-	TRBD1	TRBV18	TGTGCCAGCTCCGACGCTTCAGGGGGCCGAGGAAGTGGCTACACCTTC	CASSDASGGRGSGYTF
TRBJ1-5	-	TRBD1	TRBV28	TGTGCCAGCAGTTTGACAGGGACGAGCAATCAGCCCCAGCATTTT	CASSLTGTSNQPQHF
TRBJ1-1	-	-	TRBV24-1	TGTGCCACCAGTGACCAAGGGGGCACTGAAGCTTTCTTT	CATSDQGGTEAFF
TRBJ1-2	-	-	TRBV5-4	TGTGCCAGCAGCTCAGAGGGTATCTCCTATGGCTACACCTTC	CASSSEGISYGYTF
TRBJ1-2	-	-	TRBV5-6	TGTGCCAGCAGCTTGGGGCCGAACTATGGCTACACCTTC	CASSLGPNYGYTF
TRBJ2-1	-	-	TRBV18	TGTGCCAGCTCACCCGTTGCAGCCTCCCCCTCCTACAATGAGCAGTTCTTC	CASSPVAASPSYNEQFF
TRBJ2-1	-	-	TRBV3-1/TRBV3-2	TGTGCCAGCAGCGAGGGCCGGGTTGGTGAGCAGTTCTTC	CASSEGRVGEQFF
TRBJ1-1	-	-	TRBV19	TGTGCCAGTAGGACGACAGGGAACACTGAAGCTTTCTTT	CASRTTGNTEAFF
TRBJ2-3	few	-	TRBV28	TGTGCCAGCAGGGGAGGCGGTTCAGATACGCAGTATTTT	CASRGGGSDTQYF
TRBJ2-1	-	TRBD1	TRBV11-2	TGTGCCAGCAGCTCCCGACAGGGGGCCGTATACAATGAGCAGTTCTTC	CASSSRQGAVYNEQFF
TRBJ2-5	few	-	TRBV5-1	TGCGCCAGCAGCTTGATGACCCCCGGGGAGACCCAGTACTTC	CASSLMTPGETQYF
TRBJ1-3	-	-	TRBV27	TGTGCCAGCAGTTTAAGGGGTGGGTCTGGAAACACCATATATTTT	CASSLRGGSGNTIYF
TRBJ1-1	-	TRBD1	TRBV4-2	TGTGCCAGCAGCCCGGAGAGGCAGGGGGACAACACTGAAGCTTTCTTT	CASSPERQGDNTEAFF
TRBJ1-5	once	-	TRBV6-6	TGTGCCAGCAGTTACGACAGGAGCAATCAGCCCCAGCATTTT	CASSYDRSNQPQHF
TRBJ2-5	few	TRBD2	TRBV6-6	TGTGCCAGCAGTCAAAACTCCGGGACTAGCGGCCAAGAGACCCAGTACTTC	CASSQNSGTSGQETQYF
TRBJ1-2	-	-	TRBV6-5	TGTGCCAGCAGTTACTCGAGGGCGGAAAGGGCTGGCTACACCTTC	CASSYSRAERAGYTF
TRBJ1-1	-	-	TRBV18	TGTGCCAGCTCACCCCTACCAGAGGGGCCAGACACTGAAGCTTTCTTT	CASSPLPEGPDTEAFF
TRBJ2-5	-	TRBD1	TRBV3-1/TRBV3-2	TGTGCCAGCAGCCCTGGGACAGGGGGCGCCGGGGAGACCCAGTACTTC	CASSPGTGGAGETQYF
TRBJ2-3	-	-	TRBV6-5	TGTGCCAGCAGTTACTCGAAGGCAGATACGCAGTATTTT	CASSYSKADTQYF
TRBJ2-3	-	-	TRBV18	TGTGCCAGCTCACCACGGGGGGACTTCACAGATACGCAGTATTTT	CASSPRGDFTDTQYF
TRBJ2-1	few	TRBD2	TRBV24-1	TGTGCCACCAGTGACCCCGGGACTAGCGGGGACGAGCAGTTCTTC	CATSDPGTSGDEQFF
TRBJ1-1	-	-	TRBV28	TGTGCCAGCAGTCCAATAACAGGGAAGAGGTGGAACACTGAAGCTTTCTTT	CASSPITGKRWNTEAFF
TRBJ2-1	-	-	TRBV18	TGTGCCAGCTCAGCAAGCGGCGGATACAATGAGCAGTTCTTC	CASSASGGYNEQFF
TRBJ2-2	few	-	TRBV5-1	TGCGCCAGCAGCTTGGAACCGAACACCGGGGAGCTGTTTTTT	CASSLEPNTGELFF
TRBJ1-5	-	-	TRBV5-6	TGTGCCAGCAGCTTGGAGGGTGGTAGCAATCAGCCCCAGCATTTT	CASSLEGGSNQPQHF
TRBJ2-1	-	-	TRBV19	TGTGCCAGTAGTTTGAACAGGGTGAATGAGCAGTTCTTC	CASSLNRVNEQFF
TRBJ1-1	-	-	TRBV12-5	TGTGCTAGTGGTTTCTCCCAATATGGAGCTTTCTTT	CASGFSQYGAFF
TRBJ2-3	-	-	TRBV24-1	TGTGCCACATCCCCGGTTAGCACAGATACGCAGTATTTT	CATSPVSTDTQYF
TRBJ2-2	-	-	TRBV7-2	TGTGCCAGCAGCTTAATGGCGGGCATTCAAGGCGGGGAGCTGTTTTTT	CASSLMAGIQGGELFF
TRBJ2-5	-	-	TRBV5-1	TGCGCCAGCAGCCCTGTGGGAGGGGGGCCGACCCAAGAGACCCAGTACTTC	CASSPVGGGPTQETQYF
TRBJ1-5	once	-	TRBV27	TGTGACACACAGGTATTTAGCAATCAGCCCCAGCATTTT	CDTQVFSNQPQHF
TRBJ2-2	-	-	TRBV7-3	TGTGCCAGCAGCTTAACGGGGACGAACACCGGGGAGCTGTTTTTT	CASSLTGTNTGELFF
TRBJ1-2	-	-	TRBV7-2	TGTGCCAGCAGCTCCTCCTTGGGAGCTACTACCTATGGCTACACCTTC	CASSSSLGATTYGYTF
TRBJ2-5	-	-	TRBV19	TGTGCCAGTAGTACGCAGGGCGGGGAGACCCAGTACTTC	CASSTQGGETQYF
TRBJ2-3	-	TRBD2	TRBV6-6	TGTGCCAGCACCCGCTCGTTAGCGGGGGGCACAGATACGCAGTATTTT	CASTRSLAGGTDTQYF
TRBJ2-3	-	-	TRBV3-1/TRBV3-2	TGTGCCAGCAGCTCAATGGCACACCCCTATAACACAGATACGCAGTATTTT	CASSSMAHPYNTDTQYF
TRBJ1-5	-	-	TRBV21-1	TGTGCCAGCAGCAAAGTGGCCCCGCCTGGAATCTATAGCAATCAGCCCCAGCATTTT	CASSKVAPPGIYSNQPQHF
TRBJ2-3	-	-	TRBV24-1	TGTGCCACCAGTGTTGGGGGACTCAGCACAGATACGCAGTATTTT	CATSVGGLSTDTQYF
TRBJ2-1	-	TRBD1	TRBV6-5	TGTGCCAGCAGGCCCGGGGGACAGGGCTACAATGAGCAGTTCTTC	CASRPGGQGYNEQFF
TRBJ1-4	few	TRBD1	TRBV28	TGTGCCAGCAGTCCCCATGGGGCAGGGGGAGATGAAAAACTGTTTTTT	CASSPHGAGGDEKLFF
TRBJ2-5	-	-	TRBV4-2	TGTGCCAGCAGCCAAGTAAGGGATCAAGAGACCCAGTACTTC	CASSQVRDQETQYF
TRBJ2-5	-	-	TRBV6-5	TGTGCCAGCAGCCAAGGGTCGTACCAAGAGACCCAGTACTTC	CASSQGSYQETQYF